The clone carrying this TCR beta chain was observed once. Its antigen is unknown. Researchers gathered lesional scalp punch biopsies and peripheral blood from patients with alopecia areata. RNA, once extracted, was reverse transcribed into cDNA for use as the sequencing template. Profiling relied on immunoSEQ multiplex PCR, and the TCRdb table lists in-frame clones only, not all of them. This sample has 250,000 or so clones; roughly 69% occur once, and the top ten carry under 1.5%. The sample belongs to a study of CD8+ T cells in alopecia areata. Germline V CDR1 and CDR2: SGHTA, FQGNSA. V was clipped by 9 bases and J by 0 bases, with 12 bases between them. CDR3 length equals 14 residues. Study observations and caveats: Sharing of TCR sequences between patients (possibly for HLA-related reasons) was less clear than in mice.

Sample: CD4+ T cells sorted from blood, taken at week 0. This clonotype was obtained from a human donor with alopecia areata. The chain combines TRBV7-2 with TRBJ1-5; tentative D call: TRBD1 (6 bases). As DNA, the CDR3 is TGTGCCAGTAGAAGCAGGGGTAGCAATCAGCCCCAGCATTTT. The encoded protein is CASRSRGSNQPQHF.